This TCR beta chain was captured in a study of T cells in Graves' hyperthyroidism and ophthalmopathy. Germline V lookup: CDR1 SGHVS, CDR2 FNYEAQ. The CDR3 contains 17 residues. The count of this clonotype is one. A read error may produce the germline difference seen at one junction end. Using RNA transcripts as the source, TCR beta CDR3 regions were amplified. The HTBI primer set drove a first-round RT-PCR of the TCR CDR3. TCRdb reprocessed the multiplex PCR reads via MiXCR and lists one record per CDR3 protein. The sample lists hundreds of thousands of distinct CDR3 sequences; less than 25% were seen once. Patients with ophthalmopathy all had a Clinical Activity Score of at least 3, a NOSPECS grade of at least 4 and duration under 3 months.

The sequenced material came from blood. The rearrangement joins TRBV7-6 to TRBJ1-1, with 9 bases matching TRBD1. The TCR sequence derives from a man younger than 40 with Graves' ophthalmopathy. Written as DNA, the CDR3 is TGCGCCAGCAGCTTAGCGCGGGACAGGGAGAGTAACACTGAAGCTTTCTTT. Protein: CASSLARDRESNTEAFF.